This T cell receptor beta chain is drawn from a study of T cell repertoires in ileal Crohn's disease. Study summary: Per sample, about 500 nanograms of biopsy DNA were TCRB immunosequenced.

Documented time point: proximal margin of the surgical specimen (macroscopically non-inflamed). Losses at the gene ends were 5 bases for V and 4 bases for J; bases not matched to a gene: 4. The CDR3 extends over 13 amino acids. The germline V gene encodes CDR1 MNHEY and CDR2 SVGAGI. Produced via immunoSEQ multiplex PCR; TCRdb's table is partial and in-frame only. The profile covers some 5,400 clones, with roughly four fifths appearing a single time and approximately 6.9% taken by the ten largest. The J gene is TRBJ1-2, the V gene TRBV6-5; TRBD1 agrees at 7 bases. This clonotype was sampled from an adult with Crohn's disease. The sequenced sample consisted of ileal tissue. The CDR3 region has the DNA TGTGCCAGCAGTCTCGACAGGGTCTATGGCTACACCTTC. This encodes CASSLDRVYGYTF.